Each of the 3 T cell receptor beta chains below was sequenced from the same sample in a study of T-cell memory formation after mild COVID-19 (dated by TCRdb to the early 2020s). Library prep was done by 5' RACE. TCRdb shows the sequencer as Illumina NovaSeq 6000. TCRdb itself trimmed the public reads at Q25 with fastp, ran MiXCR and retained productive beta chains. For every CDR3 protein sequence, its rows merge into one entry that carries the most common genes and DNA. Present in this sample are about 200,000 distinct CDR3 sequences, about 16% of which were seen just once. The ten largest clones add up to 2% to 3% of the sample. The sequenced sample was PBMCs or a T cell subset sorted from them (not recorded which). These receptors were obtained from an adult woman who had mild COVID-19 (a few samples of this study predate the infection). The sample titles of this study are shuffled in the database, so cell type and time point are left out; the donor was told from shared clones.

This clonotype was seen only a few times. V is TRBV20-1 and J is TRBJ2-1, with D perhaps TRBD1 or TRBD2 (5 bases each). The V gene's germline CDR1 is DFQATT and CDR2 SNEGSKA (reference sequence). Trimming took 0 bases from V and 5 from J, leaving 23 bases between them. The CDR3 runs 18 residues. DNA of the CDR3: TGCAGTGCTAGAGACCGGGACCTAATACACATTTACAACAATGAGCAGTTCTTC. Its translation: CSARDRDLIHIYNNEQFF.

The chain is built from TRBV5-1 and TRBJ1-2; D not certain. Per germline, CDR1 SGHRS and CDR2 YFSETQ. Trimming pared 0 bases from V and 5 bases from J, leaving 23 bases between. This CDR3 is 18 amino acids long. The CDR3 coding sequence is TGCGCCAGCAGCTTGGCGGGATCCCAAGTTGGCTTGTTGTATGGCTACACCTTC. Translation: CASSLAGSQVGLLYGYTF.

The chain employs TRBV7-2 and TRBJ2-1; 9 bases match TRBD2. This CDR3 comprises 16 residues. V dropped 4 bases and J dropped 7; count of bases not matched to a gene: 11. Per the germline V gene, CDR1 is SGHTA and CDR2 is FQGNSA. DNA of the CDR3: TGTGCCAGCAGCTCCCGAGCGGGAGGCCGGGTAAATGAGCAGTTCTTC. Translating gives CASSSRAGGRVNEQFF.